This T cell receptor beta chain came from a study of blood T cells in healthy people across ages. CDR3 length: 15 amino acids. CDR1 SNHLY and CDR2 FYNNEI come from the germline V gene. This clonotype has more than one count but fewer than ten. One junction end disagrees with the germline gene, perhaps due to a read error. The use of a sample-barcoded 5' primer and a J-beta primer mix characterized a second PCR of about 7 to 12 cycles. Tagging of each cDNA molecule was performed by a template-switch adaptor with 12 random nucleotides. TCRdb used MiXCR to reprocess the 5' RACE reads, holding one entry per CDR3 protein. Of 650,000 to 700,000 distinct CDR3 sequences detected, approximately 31% appear once; the ten largest clones hold just over 15%.

The chain carries TRBV2 and TRBJ2-4; 8 bases are a match to TRBD2. What was sequenced was blood. This clonotype was sampled from an elderly woman in good health. CDR3 DNA sequence: TGTGCCAGCAGTGATAACGGGGGGGCTTTGGAGACCCAGGACTTC. Amino acid sequence: CASSDNGGALETQDF. Variable domain in full (rest from reference TRBV2 and TRBJ2-4): EPEVTQTPSHQVTQMGQEVILRCVPISNHLYFYWYRQILGQKVEFLVSFYNNEISEKSEIFDDQFSVERPDGSNFTLKIRSTKLEDSAMYFCASSDNGGALETQDFGAGTRLSVL.